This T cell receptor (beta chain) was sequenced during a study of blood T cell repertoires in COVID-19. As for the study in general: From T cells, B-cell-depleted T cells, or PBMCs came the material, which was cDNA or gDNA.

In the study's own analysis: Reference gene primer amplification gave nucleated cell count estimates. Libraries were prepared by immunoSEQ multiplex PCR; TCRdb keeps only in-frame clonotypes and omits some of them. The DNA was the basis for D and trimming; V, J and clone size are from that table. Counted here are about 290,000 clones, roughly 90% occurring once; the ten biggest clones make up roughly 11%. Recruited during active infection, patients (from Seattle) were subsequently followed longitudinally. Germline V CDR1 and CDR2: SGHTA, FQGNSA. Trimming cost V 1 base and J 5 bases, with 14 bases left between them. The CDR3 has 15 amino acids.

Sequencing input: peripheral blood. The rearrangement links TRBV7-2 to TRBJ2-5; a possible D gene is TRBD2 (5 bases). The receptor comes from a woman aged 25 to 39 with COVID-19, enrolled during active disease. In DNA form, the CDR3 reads TGTGCCAGCAGCTTAGGGCCCCCTAGCACCGAGACCCAGTACTTC. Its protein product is CASSLGPPSTETQYF.